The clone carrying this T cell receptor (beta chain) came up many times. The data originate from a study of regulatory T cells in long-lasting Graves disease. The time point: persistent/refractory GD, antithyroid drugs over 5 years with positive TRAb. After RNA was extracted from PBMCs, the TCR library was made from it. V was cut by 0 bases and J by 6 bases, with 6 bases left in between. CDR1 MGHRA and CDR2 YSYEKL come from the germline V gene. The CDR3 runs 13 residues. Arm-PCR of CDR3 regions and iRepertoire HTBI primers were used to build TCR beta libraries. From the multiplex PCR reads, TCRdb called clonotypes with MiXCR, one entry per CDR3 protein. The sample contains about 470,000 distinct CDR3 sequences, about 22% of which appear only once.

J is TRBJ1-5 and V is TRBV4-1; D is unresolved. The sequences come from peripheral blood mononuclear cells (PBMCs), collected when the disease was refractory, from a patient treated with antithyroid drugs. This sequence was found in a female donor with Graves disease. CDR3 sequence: CASSQDLGQPQHF. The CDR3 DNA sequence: TGCGCCAGCAGCCAAGATCTGGGTCAGCCCCAGCATTTT.